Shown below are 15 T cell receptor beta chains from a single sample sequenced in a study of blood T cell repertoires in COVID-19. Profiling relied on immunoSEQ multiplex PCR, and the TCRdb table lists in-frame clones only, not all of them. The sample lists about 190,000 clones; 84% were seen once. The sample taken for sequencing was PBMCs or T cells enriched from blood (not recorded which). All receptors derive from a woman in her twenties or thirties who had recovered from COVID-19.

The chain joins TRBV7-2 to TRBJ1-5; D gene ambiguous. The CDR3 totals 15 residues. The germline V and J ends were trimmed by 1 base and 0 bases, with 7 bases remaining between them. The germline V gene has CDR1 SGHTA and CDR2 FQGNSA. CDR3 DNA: TGTGCCAGCAGCTTAGGGCAGAATAGCAATCAGCCCCAGCATTTT. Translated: CASSLGQNSNQPQHF.

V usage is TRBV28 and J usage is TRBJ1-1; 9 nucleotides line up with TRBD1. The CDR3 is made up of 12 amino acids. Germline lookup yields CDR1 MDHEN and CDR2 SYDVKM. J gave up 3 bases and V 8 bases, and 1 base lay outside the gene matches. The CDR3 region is CASWDRDTEAFF. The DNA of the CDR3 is TGTGCCAGCTGGGACAGGGACACTGAAGCTTTCTTT.

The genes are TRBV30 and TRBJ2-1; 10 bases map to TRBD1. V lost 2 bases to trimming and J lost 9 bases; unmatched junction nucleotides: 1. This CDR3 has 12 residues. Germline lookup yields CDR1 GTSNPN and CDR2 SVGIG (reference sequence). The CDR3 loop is CAWSRQGAEQFF. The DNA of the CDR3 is TGTGCCTGGAGTCGACAGGGGGCTGAGCAGTTCTTC.

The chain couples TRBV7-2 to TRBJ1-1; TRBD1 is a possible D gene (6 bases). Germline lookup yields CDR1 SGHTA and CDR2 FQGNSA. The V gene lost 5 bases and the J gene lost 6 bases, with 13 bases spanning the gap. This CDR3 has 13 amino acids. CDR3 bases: TGTGCCAGCAGCCCCCACAGGGTCGCTGAAGCTTTCTTT. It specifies CASSPHRVAEAFF.

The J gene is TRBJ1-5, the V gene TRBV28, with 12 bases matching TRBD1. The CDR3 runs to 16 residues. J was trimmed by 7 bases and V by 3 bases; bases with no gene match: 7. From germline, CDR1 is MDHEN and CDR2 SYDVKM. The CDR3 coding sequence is TGTGCCAGCAGTTTGGGGGGACAGGGGGCCCGGCAGCCCCAGCATTTT. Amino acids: CASSLGGQGARQPQHF.

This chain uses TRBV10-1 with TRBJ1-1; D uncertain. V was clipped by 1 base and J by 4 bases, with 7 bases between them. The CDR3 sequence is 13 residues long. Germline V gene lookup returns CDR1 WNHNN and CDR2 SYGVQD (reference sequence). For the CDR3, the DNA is TGCGCCAGCAGTGAGTGGTCAGTCACTGAAGCTTTCTTT. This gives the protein CASSEWSVTEAFF.

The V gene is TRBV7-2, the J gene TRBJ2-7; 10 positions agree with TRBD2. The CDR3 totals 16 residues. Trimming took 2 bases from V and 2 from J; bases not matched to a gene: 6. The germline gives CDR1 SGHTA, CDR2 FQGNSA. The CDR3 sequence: CASSLMASGSPYEQYF. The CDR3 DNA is TGTGCCAGCAGCTTAATGGCTAGCGGGAGTCCCTACGAGCAGTACTTC.

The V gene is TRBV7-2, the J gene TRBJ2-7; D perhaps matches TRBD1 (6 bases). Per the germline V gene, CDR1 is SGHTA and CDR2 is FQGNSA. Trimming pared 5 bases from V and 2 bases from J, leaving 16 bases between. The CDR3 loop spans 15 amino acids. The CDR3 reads CASSPASDSTYEQYF. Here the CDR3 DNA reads TGTGCCAGCAGCCCGGCCTCGGACAGTACCTACGAGCAGTACTTC. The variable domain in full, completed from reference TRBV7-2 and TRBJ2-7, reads GAGVSQSPSNKVTEKGKDVELRCDPISGHTALYWYRQSLGQGLEFLIYFQGNSAPDKSGLPSDRFSAERTGGSVSTLTIQRTQQEDSAVYLCASSPASDSTYEQYFGPGTRLTVT.

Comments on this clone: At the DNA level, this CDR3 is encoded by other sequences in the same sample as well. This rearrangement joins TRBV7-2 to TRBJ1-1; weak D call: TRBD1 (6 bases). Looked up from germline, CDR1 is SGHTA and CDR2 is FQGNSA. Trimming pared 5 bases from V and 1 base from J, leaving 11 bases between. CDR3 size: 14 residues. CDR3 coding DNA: TGTGCCAGCAGCCTCGGGACACCGAACACTGAAGCTTTCTTT. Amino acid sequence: CASSLGTPNTEAFF.

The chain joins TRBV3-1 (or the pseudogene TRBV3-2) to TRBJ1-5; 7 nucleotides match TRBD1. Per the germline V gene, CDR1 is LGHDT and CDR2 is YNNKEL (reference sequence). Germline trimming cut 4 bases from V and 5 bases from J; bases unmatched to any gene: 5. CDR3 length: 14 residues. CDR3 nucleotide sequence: TGTGCCAGCAGCCCCCGGACAGGCTATCAGCCCCAGCATTTT. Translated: CASSPRTGYQPQHF.

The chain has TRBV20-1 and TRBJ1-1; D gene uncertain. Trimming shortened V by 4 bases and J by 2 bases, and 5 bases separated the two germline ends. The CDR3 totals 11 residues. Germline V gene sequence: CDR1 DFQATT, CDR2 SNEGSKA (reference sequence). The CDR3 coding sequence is TGCAGTGCTAAACATAACACTGAAGCTTTCTTT. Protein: CSAKHNTEAFF.

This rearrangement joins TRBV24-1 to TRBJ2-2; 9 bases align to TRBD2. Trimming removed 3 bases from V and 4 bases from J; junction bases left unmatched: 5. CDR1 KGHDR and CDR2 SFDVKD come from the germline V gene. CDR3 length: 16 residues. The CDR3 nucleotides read TGTGCCACCAGTGATCCCGGGACTAGCCCCACCGGGGAGCTGTTTTTT. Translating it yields CATSDPGTSPTGELFF.

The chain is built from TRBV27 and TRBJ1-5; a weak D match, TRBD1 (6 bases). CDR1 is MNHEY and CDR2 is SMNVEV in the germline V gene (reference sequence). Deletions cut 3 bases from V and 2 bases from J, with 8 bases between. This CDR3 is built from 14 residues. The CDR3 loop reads CASSLHRGNQPQHF. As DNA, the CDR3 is TGTGCCAGCAGTTTGCACAGGGGCAATCAGCCCCAGCATTTT.

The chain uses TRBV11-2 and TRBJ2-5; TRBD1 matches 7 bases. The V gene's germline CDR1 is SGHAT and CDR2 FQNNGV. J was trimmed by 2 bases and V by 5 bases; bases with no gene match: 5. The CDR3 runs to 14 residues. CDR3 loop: CASSRTGGQETQYF. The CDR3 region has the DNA TGTGCCAGCAGCCGGACAGGAGGACAAGAGACCCAGTACTTC.

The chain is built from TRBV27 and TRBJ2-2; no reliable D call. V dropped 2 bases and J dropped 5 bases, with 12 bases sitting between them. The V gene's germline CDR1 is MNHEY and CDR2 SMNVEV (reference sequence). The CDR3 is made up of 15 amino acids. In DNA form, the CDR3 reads TGTGCCAGCAGTTTAACTACCTTGGGTACCGGGGAGCTGTTTTTT. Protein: CASSLTTLGTGELFF.